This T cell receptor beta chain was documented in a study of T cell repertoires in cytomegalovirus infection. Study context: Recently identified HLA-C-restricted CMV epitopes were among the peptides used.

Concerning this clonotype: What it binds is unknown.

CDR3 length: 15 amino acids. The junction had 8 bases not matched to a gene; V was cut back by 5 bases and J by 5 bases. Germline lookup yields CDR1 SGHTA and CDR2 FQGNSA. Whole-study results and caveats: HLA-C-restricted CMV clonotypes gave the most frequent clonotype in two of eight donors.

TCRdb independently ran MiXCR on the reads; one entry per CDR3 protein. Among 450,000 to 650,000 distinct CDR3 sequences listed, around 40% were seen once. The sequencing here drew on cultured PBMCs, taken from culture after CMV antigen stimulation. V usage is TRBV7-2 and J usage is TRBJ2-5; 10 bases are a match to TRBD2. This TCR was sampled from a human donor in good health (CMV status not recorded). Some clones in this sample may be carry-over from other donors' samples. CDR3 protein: CASSTSGLAAETQYF. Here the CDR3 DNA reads TGTGCCAGCAGCACCTCCGGACTAGCGGCTGAGACCCAGTACTTC. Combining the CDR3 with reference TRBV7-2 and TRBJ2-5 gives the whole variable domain GAGVSQSPSNKVTEKGKDVELRCDPISGHTALYWYRQSLGQGLEFLIYFQGNSAPDKSGLPSDRFSAERTGGSVSTLTIQRTQQEDSAVYLCASSTSGLAAETQYFGPGTRLLVL.